Sequencing of this TCR beta chain was carried out in a study of CD8+CD57+ T cells in acquired aplastic anemia. About the research overall: The sorted CD4+ and CD8+ cells yielded an average about 3.3 ug of DNA.

Patients chosen for sequencing had shown CD8+CD57+ cell expansion by flow cytometry. Severe acquired aplastic anemia was the diagnosis recorded for all patients. Trimming at V came to 5 bases and at J to 5 bases, leaving 14 bases not matched to a gene. CDR3 length equals 17 residues. Germline-derived CDR1 and CDR2 are SGHVS and FNYEAQ. Genomic DNA templated the TCR beta VDJ and CDR3 profiling. TCRdb independently ran MiXCR on the reads; one entry per CDR3 protein. This table has 55,000 to 60,000 distinct CDR3 sequences, around 57% appearing once. Sequenced material: sorted CD4+, CD8+, or CD8+CD57+ T cells (not recorded which) from PBMCs. The chain combines TRBV7-6 with TRBJ2-1, with TRBD2 identical over 8 bases. The sequence was collected from a human donor with aplastic anemia. Written as DNA, the CDR3 is TGTGCCAGCAGCCACGCTAGAGCGGGACTAGGGGACAATGAGCAGTTCTTC. Encoded protein: CASSHARAGLGDNEQFF.